This entry concerns a single TCR beta chain. Measured with immunoSEQ multiplex PCR; TCRdb has only the in-frame clones, and not every one. This table holds 150,000 to 200,000 clones, around nine tenths found once. This sample is part of a study of control samples from healthy donors and cancer patients. The CDR3 is made up of 14 amino acids. Per germline, CDR1 SGDLS and CDR2 YYNGEE. The ends were cut back, 3 bases at V and 4 bases at J, with 13 bases in the middle. This chain connects TRBV9 to TRBJ1-2; D is possibly TRBD1 (5 bases). What was sequenced was blood. This receptor was taken from a man aged 25 to 40 in good health. The CDR3: CASSAGLWVYGYTF. The CDR3 DNA is TGTGCCAGCAGCGCGGGACTTTGGGTCTATGGCTACACCTTC. The variable domain in full, completed from reference TRBV9 and TRBJ1-2, reads DSGVTQTPKHLITATGQRVTLRCSPRSGDLSVYWYQQSLDQGLQFLIQYYNGEERAKGNILERFSAQQFPDLHSELNLSSLELGDSALYFCASSAGLWVYGYTFGSGTRLTVV.